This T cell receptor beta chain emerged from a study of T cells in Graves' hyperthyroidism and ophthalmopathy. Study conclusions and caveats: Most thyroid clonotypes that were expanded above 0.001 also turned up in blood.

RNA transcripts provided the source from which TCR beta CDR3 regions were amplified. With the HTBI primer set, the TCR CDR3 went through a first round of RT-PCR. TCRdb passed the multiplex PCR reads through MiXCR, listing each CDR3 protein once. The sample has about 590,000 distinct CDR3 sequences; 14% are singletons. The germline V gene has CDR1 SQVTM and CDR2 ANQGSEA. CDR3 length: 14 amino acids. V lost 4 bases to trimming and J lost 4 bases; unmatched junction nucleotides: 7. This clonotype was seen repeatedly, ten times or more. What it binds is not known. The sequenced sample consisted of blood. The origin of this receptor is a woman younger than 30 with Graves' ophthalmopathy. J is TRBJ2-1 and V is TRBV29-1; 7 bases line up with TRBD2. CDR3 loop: CSVVWLADYNEQFF. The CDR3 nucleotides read TGCAGCGTTGTATGGCTAGCGGATTACAATGAGCAGTTCTTC.